This passage covers 2 T cell receptor beta chains from one sample sequenced in a study of shared clonotypes between healthy human individuals. Produced via immunoSEQ multiplex PCR; TCRdb's table is partial and in-frame only. The data hold 650,000 to 750,000 clones, with 55% to 75% observed a single time. Sequencing used memory CD4+ T cells sorted from blood. This sample's subset: CD45RA-negative fraction. The receptors derive from a woman aged 25-40 years in good health.

The J gene is TRBJ1-2, the V gene TRBV6-5; D might be TRBD1 (6 bases). V lost 2 bases and J lost 0, with 10 bases in between. The germline gives CDR1 MNHEY, CDR2 SVGAGI. The CDR3 contains 15 residues. The CDR3 spells CASSYGQPTNYGYTF. CDR3 nucleotide sequence: TGTGCCAGCAGTTACGGACAGCCGACTAACTATGGCTACACCTTC.

The chain uses TRBV7-3 and TRBJ2-2; 9 nucleotides agree with TRBD1. Germline CDR1 and CDR2: SGHTA and FQGTGA. V lost 8 bases and J lost 5; bases outside the gene matches: 6. This CDR3 is built from 14 residues. The CDR3 protein is CASEGQGRTGELFF. CDR3 DNA sequence: TGTGCCAGCGAAGGACAGGGGAGGACCGGGGAGCTGTTTTTT.